What follows describes a single TCR beta chain. Primers used in a second PCR of roughly 6 to 11 cycles were a sample-barcoded 5' primer and a J-beta primer mix. One entry per CDR3 protein, called by TCRdb with MiXCR from the 5' RACE reads. The table has about 930,000 distinct CDR3 sequences, roughly 28% seen once. The sample belongs to a study of blood T cells in healthy people across ages. Separately, the same data were catalogued under a study of T cells of mothers and their children. That publication notes: Thymic selection shapes TCR recombination output in related pairs, and it does so similarly in unrelated pairs.

The clonotype originates from a woman in her thirties or forties in good health. Sequenced input: blood.

CDR3 residues: CSVTPRGRGDEQYF. CDR3 in DNA: TGCAGCGTTACCCCTCGGGGCAGAGGTGACGAGCAGTACTTC. V gene TRBV29-1 combines with J gene TRBJ2-5; D may be TRBD1 or TRBD2 (5 bases each). The J call is in doubt because the DNA end fits TRBJ2-7 better. CDR3 length: 14 amino acids. Looked up from germline, CDR1 is SQVTM and CDR2 is ANQGSEA.